Following are 6 T cell receptor beta chains from one sample sequenced in a study of blood T cell repertoires in COVID-19. TCRdb's copy holds only in-frame clones and misses some; the assay was immunoSEQ multiplex PCR. The sample lists under 250,000 clones, about 85% seen once, with approximately 8% in the top ten. Material: peripheral blood. Every receptor here comes from a woman of 80 years or more with acute or convalescent COVID-19.

V is TRBV12-5 and J is TRBJ1-2; no clear D gene. This CDR3 has 13 amino acids. Germline V gene sequence: CDR1 LGHNT, CDR2 FRNRAP. V was shortened by 2 bases and J by 6 bases, with 10 bases between the two germline ends. CDR3 amino acids: CASGLLGLDGYTF. The CDR3 nucleotides read TGTGCTAGTGGTTTGCTTGGCCTCGATGGCTACACCTTC. The full variable domain, completed using reference TRBV12-5 and TRBJ1-2, is DARVTQTPRHKVTEMGQEVTMRCQPILGHNTVFWYRQTMMQGLELLAYFRNRAPLDDSGMPKDRFSAEMPDATLATLKIQPSEPRDSAVYFCASGLLGLDGYTFGSGTRLTVV.

The chain employs TRBV7-2 and TRBJ1-1, with D possibly TRBD1 on 6 matching bases. The V end was cut by 2 bases, the J end by 0 bases, with 16 bases between. The CDR3 is 17 residues long. The germline V gene has CDR1 SGHTA and CDR2 FQGNSA. The CDR3 sequence: CASSLSAGVSMNTEAFF. Here the CDR3 DNA reads TGTGCCAGCAGCTTAAGTGCAGGGGTTTCCATGAACACTGAAGCTTTCTTT.

The V call is TRBV5-1, the J call TRBJ1-4, with TRBD1 as a possible D gene (6 bases). Germline V gene lookup returns CDR1 SGHRS and CDR2 YFSETQ. The length of the CDR3 is 16 residues. Trimming removed 0 bases from V and 4 bases from J, with 13 bases in between. Written as DNA, the CDR3 is TGCGCCAGCAGCTTGGTCCCAGGGGAACTTAATGAAAAACTGTTTTTT. Its translation is CASSLVPGELNEKLFF. The full variable domain, with the rest looked up from reference TRBV5-1 and TRBJ1-4, is KAGVTQTPRYLIKTRGQQVTLSCSPISGHRSVSWYQQTPGQGLQFLFEYFSETQRNKGNFPGRFSGRQFSNSRSEMNVSTLELGDSALYLCASSLVPGELNEKLFFGSGTQLSVL.

This rearrangement joins TRBV6-1 to TRBJ1-3; 7 positions match TRBD1. The CDR3 extends over 15 amino acids. V shed 3 bases and J 3 bases; nucleotides not matched to a gene: 5. The germline gives CDR1 MNHNS, CDR2 SASEGT. In DNA, the CDR3 is TGTGCCAGCAGTGAGAACAGGGGTTATGGAAACACCATATATTTT. This translates into CASSENRGYGNTIYF.

This chain joins TRBV4-1 and TRBJ2-7; 9 bases are shared with TRBD2. Germline loops: CDR1 MGHRA, CDR2 YSYEKL. The CDR3 sequence is 16 residues long. After removal of 4 bases from V and 2 bases from J, the junction contained 9 bases not matched to a gene. CDR3 region: CASSPPTSGSTYEQYF. CDR3 bases: TGCGCCAGCAGCCCTCCGACTAGCGGATCCACCTACGAGCAGTACTTC.

This clone occurred once. Within the sample, other DNA sequences also encode this same CDR3. The rearrangement links TRBV6-5 to TRBJ1-1, with D perhaps TRBD1 (5 bases). The CDR3 extends over 13 amino acids. CDR1 MNHEY and CDR2 SVGAGI come from the germline V gene. Between the trimmed V and J ends, which lost 4 bases and 0 bases, there was a span of 6 bases. As DNA, the CDR3 is TGTGCCAGCAGTTCGACAGTGAACACTGAAGCTTTCTTT. The encoded protein is CASSSTVNTEAFF.